The 20 T cell receptor beta chains presented below share a single source sample, sequenced in a study. TCRdb recomputed calls from the RT-PCR reads with MiXCR, one row per CDR3 protein. The table has 550,000 to 750,000 distinct CDR3 sequences, 12% to 15% seen once; the top ten hold 3% to 4.5%. The sample comprised memory CD4+ T cells from blood. These TCRs come from a female donor in good health, serving as a healthy control.

This clonotype has a handful of counts. This chain joins TRBV20-1 and TRBJ2-7; D could derive from TRBD1 or TRBD2 (5 bases each). V lost 5 bases and J 1 base, leaving 15 bases between the germline ends. CDR3 size: 14 residues. Germline assignment: CDR1 DFQATT and CDR2 SNEGSKA (reference sequence). For the CDR3, the DNA is TGCAGTGCTCCGCCCTCGGGACCTTCCTACGAGCAGTACTTC. This codes for CSAPPSGPSYEQYF.

The sample holds a few counts of this clonotype. This sequence joins TRBV5-4 and TRBJ2-1, with 10 positions matching TRBD2. Germline V gene sequence: CDR1 SGHNT, CDR2 YYREEE (reference sequence). V lost 5 bases, J lost 1 base, and 3 bases stayed unmatched. This CDR3 region has 15 residues. In nucleotides, the CDR3 is TGTGCCAGCAGTGGGGGACTAGCGTCCTACAATGAGCAGTTCTTC. Its translation: CASSGGLASYNEQFF. The full variable domain, in which reference TRBV5-4 and TRBJ2-1 provide the parts outside the CDR3, is ETGVTQSPTHLIKTRGQQVTLRCSSQSGHNTVSWYQQALGQGPQFIFQYYREEENGRGNFPPRFSGLQFPNYSSELNVNALELDDSALYLCASSGGLASYNEQFFGPGTRLTVL.

The chain employs TRBV20-1 and TRBJ2-5; TRBD2 matches 9 bases. After removal of 6 bases from V and 3 bases from J, the junction contained 17 bases not matched to a gene. The CDR3 extends over 17 amino acids. The V gene's germline CDR1 is DFQATT and CDR2 SNEGSKA (reference sequence). The CDR3 is CSAHPTWGLAGKETQYF. The CDR3 nucleotides read TGCAGTGCCCATCCCACTTGGGGACTAGCTGGGAAAGAGACCCAGTACTTC.

This clonotype was recorded a few times. The CDR3 reads CASAVSSVGLAGVGQETQYF. DNA of the CDR3: TGTGCCAGCGCCGTCTCCAGTGTCGGACTAGCGGGAGTAGGGCAAGAGACCCAGTACTTC. The rearrangement uses TRBV27 and TRBJ2-5; 13 bases agree with TRBD2. The CDR3 contains 20 residues. Germline CDR1 MNHEY, CDR2 SMNVEV (reference sequence). V dropped 8 bases and J dropped 2; count of bases not matched to a gene: 20.

The V and J genes are TRBV2 and TRBJ1-2; a possible D gene is TRBD1 (5 bases). The CDR3 sequence is 14 residues long. V lost 7 bases to trimming and J lost 2 bases, with 14 bases between them. CDR1 is SNHLY, CDR2 FYNNEI, per germline. This chain's CDR3 is CASTEGRENYGYTF. As DNA, the CDR3 is TGTGCCAGCACGGAAGGCAGGGAAAACTATGGCTACACCTTC.

This clonotype came up a few times. The genes are TRBV6-6 and TRBJ2-1; TRBD2 matches 7 bases. Trimming took 9 bases from V and 4 from J; bases not matched to a gene: 18. Germline V gene sequence: CDR1 MNHNY, CDR2 SVGAGI (reference sequence). CDR3 size: 17 residues. The CDR3 here is CASLGVAGSEGYNEQFF. The CDR3 bases are TGTGCCAGTCTTGGGGTAGCGGGCTCGGAAGGATACAATGAGCAGTTCTTC.

The chain employs TRBV7-9 and TRBJ2-5; perhaps TRBD1 as D (6 bases). V lost 1 base to trimming and J lost 5 bases, with 14 bases between them. Germline CDR1 and CDR2: SEHNR and FQNEAQ (reference sequence). The CDR3 has 15 amino acids. The DNA of the CDR3 is TGTGCCAGCAGCTTAGACCTGGGACATGACGAGACCCAGTACTTC. It codes for CASSLDLGHDETQYF.

This clonotype showed up just a few times. The rearrangement uses TRBV18 and TRBJ2-3, with D perhaps matching TRBD2 (5 bases). CDR1 and CDR2 from the germline V gene are KGHSH and LQKENI. This CDR3 is 15 amino acids long. With 2 bases removed from V and 5 bases from J, the gap between germline ends came to 14 bases. The CDR3 DNA sequence: TGTGCCAGCTCACCATCGGAGGTCCGAGGAGATACGCAGTATTTT. This encodes CASSPSEVRGDTQYF.

This clonotype was found a few times. The gene calls are TRBV7-2 and TRBJ2-7, with D maybe TRBD2 (6 bases). This CDR3 has 14 amino acids. Germline V gene data show CDR1 as SGHTA and CDR2 as FQGNSA. V lost 6 bases and J lost 4, with 16 bases in between. CDR3 coding DNA: TGTGCCAGCAGTGCCCGGGGGACGACATACGAGCAGTACTTC. Its translation is CASSARGTTYEQYF.

This clonotype was recorded a few times. This sequence joins TRBV20-1 and TRBJ2-7; 8 nucleotides agree with TRBD1. The ends lost 5 bases at V and 6 bases at J; junction bases unmatched: 9. The CDR3 covers 13 residues. CDR1 and CDR2 from the germline V gene are DFQATT and SNEGSKA (reference sequence). In nucleotides, the CDR3 is TGCAGTGCTGGAGTCAGGGGGCCGAGCGAGCAGTACTTC. As protein: CSAGVRGPSEQYF.

This clonotype was detected only a few times. The V gene is TRBV6-5, the J gene TRBJ2-7, with 7 bases lining up with TRBD1. This CDR3 region has 15 residues. V dropped 6 bases and J dropped 0; count of bases not matched to a gene: 8. The germline CDR1 and CDR2 sequences are MNHEY and SVGAGI. For the CDR3, the DNA is TGTGCCAGCAGCTTCCAGACAGGGTACTCCTACGAGCAGTACTTC. The encoded protein is CASSFQTGYSYEQYF.

This clonotype came up once. A read error may explain this, as a much larger clone is one base away. The rearrangement links TRBV5-1 to TRBJ2-1; D remains ambiguous. CDR1 and CDR2 (germline): SGHRS, YFSETQ. Trimming removed 1 base from V and 5 bases from J, with 10 bases in between. The CDR3 extends over 14 amino acids. CDR3 amino acids: CASSLFPGHNEQFF. The CDR3 nucleotides read TGCGCCAGCAGCTTGTTCCCAGGACACAATGAGCAGTTCTTC. The full variable domain, in which reference TRBV5-1 and TRBJ2-1 provide the parts outside the CDR3, is KAGVTQTPRYLIKTRGQQVTLSCSPISGHRSVSWYQQTPGQGLQFLFEYFSETQRNKGNFPGRFSGRQFSNSRSEMNVSTLELGDSALYLCASSLFPGHNEQFFGPGTRLTVL.

The sample holds a few counts of this clonotype. This rearrangement joins TRBV20-1 to TRBJ2-3; D perhaps matches TRBD2 (5 bases). CDR1 is DFQATT and CDR2 is SNEGSKA in the germline V gene (reference sequence). The length of the CDR3 is 15 residues. The germline V and J ends were trimmed by 6 bases and 3 bases, with 19 bases remaining between them. The CDR3 sequence: CSALLVFRGTDTQYF. The DNA for the CDR3 is TGCAGTGCGTTGTTGGTCTTTCGAGGGACAGATACGCAGTATTTT.

The chain joins TRBV6-5 to TRBJ1-2; 7 positions agree with TRBD1. There are 15 residues in the CDR3. Germline-derived CDR1 and CDR2 are MNHEY and SVGAGI. J lost 4 bases, V lost 10 bases, and 15 bases had no gene match. CDR3 loop: CATFNRGGDSYGYTF. Here the CDR3 DNA reads TGTGCCACCTTCAACAGGGGAGGAGACTCCTATGGCTACACCTTC.

This chain joins TRBV27 and TRBJ2-7, with D tentatively TRBD1 (5 bases). The ends were cut back, 1 base at V and 2 bases at J, with 12 bases in the middle. This CDR3 has 15 residues. The germline CDR1 and CDR2 sequences are MNHEY and SMNVEV (reference sequence). CDR3 amino acids: CASSLLGRAPYEQYF. The CDR3 nucleotides read TGTGCCAGCAGTTTATTGGGCAGGGCCCCCTACGAGCAGTACTTC.

This clonotype was observed at least ten times. The chain has TRBV20-1 and TRBJ2-1; D remains unclear. The CDR3 is 13 amino acids. Between the trimmed V and J ends, which lost 0 bases and 15 bases, there was a span of 18 bases. CDR1 is DFQATT and CDR2 is SNEGSKA in the germline V gene (reference sequence). The CDR3 nucleotides are TGCAGTGCTAGAGATCACCGGGCCTTAGACGGGTTCTTC. Encoded protein: CSARDHRALDGFF.

This clonotype appeared many times. The rearrangement joins TRBV29-1 to TRBJ2-5, with no clear D. CDR1 is SQVTM and CDR2 is ANQGSEA in the germline V gene. There are 11 residues in the CDR3. Trimming shortened V by 4 bases and J by 4 bases, and 7 bases separated the two germline ends. CDR3 DNA: TGCAGCGTTGCCCCTGGAGAGACCCAGTACTTC. Encoded protein: CSVAPGETQYF. Combining the CDR3 with reference TRBV29-1 and TRBJ2-5 gives the whole variable domain SAVISQKPSRDICQRGTSLTIQCQVDSQVTMMFWYRQQPGQSLTLIATANQGSEATYESGFVIDKFPISRPNLTFSTLTVSNMSPEDSSIYLCSVAPGETQYFGPGTRLLVL.

This clonotype was detected only a few times. The V and J genes are TRBV20-1 and TRBJ2-5; D gene uncertain. There are 12 residues in the CDR3. Trimming cost V 5 bases and J 3 bases, with 10 bases left between them. CDR1 and CDR2 from the germline V gene are DFQATT and SNEGSKA (reference sequence). Here the CDR3 DNA reads TGCAGTGCTGCTAGTCGTGAAGAGACCCAGTACTTC. This codes for CSAASREETQYF.

The chain carries TRBV5-1 and TRBJ2-5; TRBD2 is a possible D gene (5 bases). CDR1 is SGHRS and CDR2 is YFSETQ in the germline V gene. The V end was cut by 3 bases, the J end by 3 bases, with 12 bases between. The CDR3 totals 14 residues. The CDR3 nucleotides read TGCGCCAGCAGCTCGAGCGGTCCCGAAGAGACCCAGTACTTC. Translation gives CASSSSGPEETQYF.

This clonotype has only a few counts. This rearrangement joins TRBV7-2 to TRBJ2-1; D is undetermined. The CDR3 has 14 amino acids. Germline CDR1 is SGHTA and CDR2 is FQGNSA. The germline V and J ends were trimmed by 4 bases and 5 bases, with 12 bases remaining between them. Here the CDR3 DNA reads TGTGCCAGCAGCTCTCTACTCATTCACAATGAGCAGTTCTTC. Its translation: CASSSLLIHNEQFF.